Listed below are T cell receptor beta chains from one sample, sequenced in a study of cytomegalovirus exposure and HLA in healthy donors. The repertoire was sequenced with immunoSEQ multiplex PCR; TCRdb's copy has only in-frame clones and lacks some. The table includes roughly 270,000 clones, roughly 90% detected once. The material sequenced was PBMCs. The source is a young woman in good health and CMV-seronegative. Both conserved end residues are part of each CDR3. A D gene is named only where the DNA matches it firmly. Clone size appears in some rows only: once, few, many, or a class for an expanded clone.

J gene,D gene,V gene,clone size,CDR3 DNA,CDR3 protein
TRBJ1-3,.,TRBV5-1,.,TGCGCCAGCAGCTCGAGGGTTGGTGGAAACACCATATATTTT,CASSSRVGGNTIYF
TRBJ1-4,TRBD1,TRBV2,.,TGTGCCAGCAGTGATCCAAACGTCAGGGGGCCTGAAAAACTGTTTTTT,CASSDPNVRGPEKLFF
TRBJ1-5,.,TRBV6-1,.,TGTGCCAGCACAGTGGTTAGCAATCAGCCCCAGCATTTT,CASTVVSNQPQHF
TRBJ1-3,.,TRBV5-1,few,TGCGCCAGCAGCTTGGCAGCTGGAAACACCATATATTTT,CASSLAAGNTIYF
TRBJ2-7,.,TRBV25-1,.,TGTGCCAGCCAAGAGCGTGGCAGCTCCTACGAGCAGTACTTC,CASQERGSSYEQYF
TRBJ1-1,TRBD1,TRBV28,.,TGTGCCAGCAGTTTTGTCGTGGGACAGGGGATATTACCGCTGAGCACTGAAGCTTTCTTT,CASSFVVGQGILPLSTEAFF
TRBJ2-3,TRBD2,TRBV30,.,TGTGCCACGACTAGCGGGAGCACAGATACGCAGTATTTT,CATTSGSTDTQYF
TRBJ1-2,.,TRBV5-1,.,TGCGCCAGCAGCCACAGGGAATCTCGAACTGGCTACACCTTC,CASSHRESRTGYTF
TRBJ2-2,.,TRBV7-6,.,TGTGCCAGCAGTCCAGCTTCTCGGGGGAACACCGGGGAGCTGTTTTTT,CASSPASRGNTGELFF
TRBJ1-2,.,TRBV28,few,TGTGCCAGCAGACAAATACAGGGTGGTAACTATGGCTACACCTTC,CASRQIQGGNYGYTF
TRBJ1-1,TRBD1,TRBV14,.,TGTGCCAGCAGCCCGATGGGGACAGGGTCGGGCACTGAAGCTTTCTTT,CASSPMGTGSGTEAFF